The rows below give T cell receptor beta chains drawn from one sample of a study of blood T cell repertoires in COVID-19. Clones were read by immunoSEQ multiplex PCR, and TCRdb kept only the in-frame ones, dropping some. Of approximately 170,000 clones listed, 81% are singletons. The sequencing input was peripheral blood. The receptors were gathered from a man between 60 and 70 years old with active or convalescent COVID-19. CDR3s include the opening cysteine and the closing phenylalanine or tryptophan. A D gene is named only where the DNA matches it firmly. Where a row states a size, it is once, few, many or the class of an expanded clone; other rows omit it.

D	J	V	size	CDR3	DNA
.	TRBJ2-1	TRBV18	.	CASSPIRGQSYNEQFF	TGTGCCAGCTCACCAATCAGGGGTCAGTCCTACAATGAGCAGTTCTTC
TRBD1	TRBJ2-1	TRBV28	many	CASTYSGQGQFF	TGTGCCAGCACCTACAGCGGACAGGGCCAGTTCTTC
TRBD1	TRBJ2-7	TRBV5-1	.	CASSWGTGREQYF	TGCGCCAGCAGCTGGGGGACAGGTCGAGAGCAGTACTTC
.	TRBJ1-5	TRBV28	.	CASTPAGGGGNQPQHF	TGTGCCAGCACCCCGGCCGGGGGAGGGGGCAATCAGCCCCAGCATTTT
TRBD2	TRBJ2-1	TRBV13	few	CASSPRLAGGTEQFF	TGTGCCAGCAGCCCGAGACTAGCGGGAGGAACAGAGCAGTTCTTC
.	TRBJ1-2	TRBV2	.	CASSAKTAYYGYTF	TGTGCCAGCAGTGCTAAGACAGCATACTATGGCTACACCTTC
TRBD1	TRBJ2-1	TRBV6-6	few	CASSKLDRGGFNEQFF	TGTGCCAGCAGTAAACTAGACAGGGGCGGCTTCAATGAGCAGTTCTTC
.	TRBJ2-4	TRBV18	.	CASSLPVTASLAKNIQYF	TGTGCCAGCTCACTTCCCGTTACTGCGTCGCTAGCCAAAAACATTCAGTACTTC
TRBD1	TRBJ1-2	TRBV15	.	CATSRGQGDGYTF	TGTGCCACCAGCAGAGGACAGGGCGATGGCTACACCTTC
.	TRBJ1-2	TRBV7-2	few	CASSLARQMGYGYTF	TGTGCCAGCAGCTTAGCGAGGCAAATGGGCTATGGCTACACCTTC
.	TRBJ2-3	TRBV3-1/TRBV3-2	.	CASSPRPAGALDTQYF	TGTGCCAGCAGCCCTCGTCCGGCGGGGGCCCTGGATACGCAGTATTTT
.	TRBJ1-4	TRBV5-4	.	CASRDGGDKNEKLFF	TGTGCCAGCAGGGACGGGGGGGACAAGAATGAAAAACTGTTTTTT
.	TRBJ2-1	TRBV7-3	.	CASSDVGGSSYNEQFF	TGTGCCAGTTCCGATGTCGGCGGAAGCTCCTACAATGAGCAGTTCTTC
TRBD2	TRBJ2-1	TRBV3-1/TRBV3-2	.	CASSQAAGGGQFF	TGTGCCAGCAGCCAAGCTGCGGGAGGGGGGCAGTTCTTC
TRBD1	TRBJ1-5	TRBV6-5	few	CASSRQGADQPQHF	TGTGCCAGCAGCAGACAGGGGGCGGATCAGCCCCAGCATTTT
TRBD1	TRBJ1-1	TRBV18	.	CASSPVGQLTEAFF	TGTGCCAGCTCACCGGTGGGACAGCTCACTGAAGCTTTCTTT
.	TRBJ1-2	TRBV15	.	CATSRVGTEGSYGYTF	TGTGCCACCAGCAGAGTTGGCACAGAGGGAAGCTATGGCTACACCTTC
TRBD1	TRBJ1-3	TRBV5-1	few	CASSPGTGGTGGNTIYF	TGCGCCAGCAGCCCCGGGACAGGGGGCACCGGAGGAAACACCATATATTTT
.	TRBJ2-3	TRBV5-1	.	CSGREGRGPTDTQYF	TGCTCGGGTCGCGAGGGGCGGGGACCCACAGATACGCAGTATTTT
TRBD2	TRBJ2-7	TRBV19	.	CASSKGPASGGLYEQYF	TGTGCCAGTAGTAAAGGACCTGCTAGCGGGGGACTTTACGAGCAGTACTTC
.	TRBJ1-4	TRBV18	.	CASSKPGSWEKLFF	TGTGCCAGCTCGAAACCGGGGAGTTGGGAAAAACTGTTTTTT
.	TRBJ1-3	TRBV14	few	CASSHAGSSGNTIYF	TGTGCCAGCAGCCACGCGGGGAGCTCTGGAAACACCATATATTTT
.	TRBJ1-5	TRBV28	.	CASIGGTYSNQPQHF	TGTGCCAGCATTGGAGGGACTTATAGCAATCAGCCCCAGCATTTT
.	TRBJ2-1	TRBV4-1	.	CASSQIQVRSYNEQFF	TGCGCCAGCAGCCAGATACAGGTTAGGTCCTACAATGAGCAGTTCTTC
.	TRBJ1-6	TRBV11-2	.	CASSLVGSRDSPLHF	TGTGCCAGCAGCTTAGTTGGGAGTCGGGATTCACCCCTCCACTTT
TRBD1	TRBJ2-5	TRBV19	.	CASSPGTGYQETQYF	TGTGCCAGTAGTCCGGGGACAGGGTACCAAGAGACCCAGTACTTC
.	TRBJ1-2	TRBV5-1	few	CASSSGLNYGYTF	TGCGCCAGCAGCTCGGGATTGAATTATGGCTACACCTTC
TRBD1	TRBJ2-5	TRBV19	few	CASSPGQGPQETQYF	TGTGCCAGTAGTCCGGGACAGGGCCCACAAGAGACCCAGTACTTC
TRBD1	TRBJ1-2	TRBV9	once	CASSVLGQGAYGYTF	TGTGCCAGCAGCGTTTTGGGACAGGGGGCCTACGGCTACACCTTC
.	TRBJ2-5	TRBV7-2	.	CASSSGDPQYF	TGTGCCAGCAGCTCGGGGGATCCCCAGTACTTC
.	TRBJ1-1	TRBV11-2	once	CASSLWAVGATNTEAFF	TGTGCCAGCAGCTTATGGGCAGTGGGTGCCACGAACACTGAAGCTTTCTTT
.	TRBJ1-2	TRBV18	.	CASSPFPGEGVYGYTF	TGTGCCAGCTCACCGTTCCCGGGGGAAGGGGTCTATGGCTACACCTTC
.	TRBJ2-1	TRBV9	.	CASSSRGHGAANEQFF	TGTGCCAGCAGCTCTCGTGGGCATGGGGCGGCCAATGAGCAGTTCTTC
.	TRBJ1-2	TRBV5-1	.	CASSPDVQGIGYTF	TGCGCCAGCAGCCCAGACGTACAGGGAATCGGCTACACCTTC
TRBD1	TRBJ1-2	TRBV5-4	.	CASSWDRGNYGYTF	TGTGCCAGCAGCTGGGACAGGGGGAACTATGGCTACACCTTC
TRBD2	TRBJ2-5	TRBV5-5	.	CASSSGLAGGPAQYF	TGTGCCAGCAGCTCGGGACTAGCGGGGGGGCCGGCCCAGTACTTC
TRBD1	TRBJ1-6	TRBV7-9	.	CASSSQGANSPLHF	TGTGCCAGCAGCAGCCAGGGGGCAAATTCACCCCTCCACTTT
TRBD2	TRBJ2-3	TRBV28	.	CASSLGAGGGLDTQYF	TGTGCCAGCAGTTTAGGAGCGGGAGGGGGTTTAGATACGCAGTATTTT
.	TRBJ1-1	TRBV20-1	.	CSATQNTEAFF	TGCAGTGCTACACAGAACACTGAAGCTTTCTTT
.	TRBJ2-6	TRBV19	.	CASSIGTPSSGANVLTF	TGTGCCAGTAGTATTGGGACTCCGAGCTCTGGGGCCAACGTCCTGACTTTC
.	TRBJ1-5	TRBV3-1/TRBV3-2	.	CASSQEGAGKGNQPQHF	TGTGCCAGCAGCCAAGAAGGGGCAGGGAAGGGCAATCAGCCCCAGCATTTT
TRBD2	TRBJ2-5	TRBV6-6	.	CASSYPGEGGETQYF	TGTGCCAGCAGTTACCCCGGGGAGGGCGGGGAGACCCAGTACTTC
.	TRBJ2-7	TRBV7-8	.	CASSLEAGLVPYEQYF	TGTGCCAGCAGCTTAGAGGCAGGGTTAGTCCCCTACGAGCAGTACTTC
TRBD2	TRBJ2-1	TRBV10-1	once	CASSESGGQMDEQFF	TGCGCCAGCAGTGAGAGCGGGGGCCAGATGGATGAGCAGTTCTTC
TRBD1	TRBJ1-2	TRBV5-4	.	CASSSTGGGHYGYTF	TGTGCCAGCAGCTCCACAGGGGGGGGACACTATGGCTACACCTTC
.	TRBJ2-1	TRBV11-3	.	CASSLNQNEQFF	TGTGCCAGCAGCCTTAATCAGAATGAGCAGTTCTTC
.	TRBJ1-2	TRBV7-9	.	CASSLAVTSYGYTF	TGTGCCAGCAGCTTAGCCGTGACATCGTATGGCTACACCTTC
TRBD2	TRBJ2-5	TRBV6-5	.	CASSYGTSGSETQYF	TGTGCCAGCAGCTATGGGACTAGCGGCTCCGAGACCCAGTACTTC
.	TRBJ2-2	TRBV6-5	.	CASSRDREVTGELFF	TGTGCCAGCAGCCGCGACAGGGAGGTCACCGGGGAGCTGTTTTTT
.	TRBJ2-3	TRBV5-6	.	CASSRDFKRTSDTQYF	TGTGCCAGCAGCCGGGACTTTAAACGCACTTCGGATACGCAGTATTTT
.	TRBJ1-5	TRBV20-1	.	CSASELGPQHF	TGCAGTGCTAGTGAACTTGGGCCCCAGCATTTT